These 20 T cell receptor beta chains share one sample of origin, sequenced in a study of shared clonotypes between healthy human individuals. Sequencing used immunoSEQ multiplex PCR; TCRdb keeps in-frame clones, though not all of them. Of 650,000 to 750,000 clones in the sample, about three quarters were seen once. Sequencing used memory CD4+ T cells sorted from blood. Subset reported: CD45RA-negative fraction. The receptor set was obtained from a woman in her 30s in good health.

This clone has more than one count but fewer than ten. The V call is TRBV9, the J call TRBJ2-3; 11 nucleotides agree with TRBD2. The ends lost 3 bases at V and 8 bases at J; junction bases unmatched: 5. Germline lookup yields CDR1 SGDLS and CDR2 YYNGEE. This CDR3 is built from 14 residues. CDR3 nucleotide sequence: TGTGCCAGCAGCGCCGGACTAGCGGGCGCTACGCAGTATTTT. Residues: CASSAGLAGATQYF.

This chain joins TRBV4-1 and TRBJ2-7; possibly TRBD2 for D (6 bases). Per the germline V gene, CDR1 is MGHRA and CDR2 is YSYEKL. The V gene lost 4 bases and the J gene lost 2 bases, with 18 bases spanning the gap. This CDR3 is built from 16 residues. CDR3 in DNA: TGCGCCAGCAGCCCGTCTCCCGTAGGAGGGACCTACGAGCAGTACTTC. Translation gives CASSPSPVGGTYEQYF.

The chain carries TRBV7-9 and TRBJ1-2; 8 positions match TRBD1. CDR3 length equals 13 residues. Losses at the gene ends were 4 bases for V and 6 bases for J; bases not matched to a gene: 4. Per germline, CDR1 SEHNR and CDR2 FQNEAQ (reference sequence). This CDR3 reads CASSSTGGDGYTF. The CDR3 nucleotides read TGTGCCAGCAGCTCAACAGGGGGGGATGGCTACACCTTC. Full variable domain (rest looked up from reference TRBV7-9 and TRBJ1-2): DTGVSQNPRHKITKRGQNVTFRCDPISEHNRLYWYRQTLGQGPEFLTYFQNEAQLEKSRLLSDRFSAERPKGSFSTLEIQRTEQGDSAMYLCASSSTGGDGYTFGSGTRLTVV.

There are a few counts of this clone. The CDR3 is CASSHDREGDGYTF. The CDR3 nucleotides are TGTGCCAGCTCACACGACAGGGAGGGAGATGGCTACACCTTC. The chain uses TRBV18 and TRBJ1-2, with 7 bases identical to TRBD1. There are 14 residues in the CDR3. The V gene end was trimmed by 4 bases and the J gene end by 6 bases; junction bases not matched to a gene: 8. Germline loops: CDR1 KGHSH, CDR2 LQKENI.

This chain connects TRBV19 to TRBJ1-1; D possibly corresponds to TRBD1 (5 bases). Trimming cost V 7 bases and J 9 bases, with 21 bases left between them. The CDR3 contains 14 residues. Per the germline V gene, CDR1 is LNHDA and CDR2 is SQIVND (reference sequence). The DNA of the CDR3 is TGTGCCAGTATCAGTAGGGGCGGGGAGAACCAAGCTTTCTTT. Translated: CASISRGGENQAFF.

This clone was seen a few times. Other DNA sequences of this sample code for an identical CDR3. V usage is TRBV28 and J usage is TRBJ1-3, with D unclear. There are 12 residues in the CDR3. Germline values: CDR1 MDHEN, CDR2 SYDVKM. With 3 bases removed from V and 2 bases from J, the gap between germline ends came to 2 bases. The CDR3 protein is CASSFAGNTIYF. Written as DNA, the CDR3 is TGTGCCAGCAGTTTTGCTGGAAACACCATATATTTT.

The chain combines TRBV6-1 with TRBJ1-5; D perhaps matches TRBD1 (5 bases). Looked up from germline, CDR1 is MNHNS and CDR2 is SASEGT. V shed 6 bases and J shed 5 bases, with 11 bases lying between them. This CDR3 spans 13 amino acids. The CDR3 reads CASRPGPDQPQHF. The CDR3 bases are TGTGCCAGCAGACCGGGGCCCGATCAGCCCCAGCATTTT.

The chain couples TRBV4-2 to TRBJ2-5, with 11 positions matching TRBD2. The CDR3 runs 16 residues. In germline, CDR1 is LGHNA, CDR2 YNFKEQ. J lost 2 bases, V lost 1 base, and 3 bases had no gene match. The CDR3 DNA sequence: TGTGCCAGCAGCCAAGTCCTAGCGGGAGGTCAAGAGACCCAGTACTTC. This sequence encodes CASSQVLAGGQETQYF.

CDR3 region: CASRSGVDTGELFF. CDR3 nucleotides: TGTGCCAGCAGGTCGGGAGTCGACACCGGGGAGCTGTTTTTT. V and J are TRBV28 and TRBJ2-2, with D perhaps matching TRBD2 (6 bases). This CDR3 region has 14 residues. Germline V gene data show CDR1 as MDHEN and CDR2 as SYDVKM. The ends were cut back, 6 bases at V and 3 bases at J, with 11 bases in the middle.

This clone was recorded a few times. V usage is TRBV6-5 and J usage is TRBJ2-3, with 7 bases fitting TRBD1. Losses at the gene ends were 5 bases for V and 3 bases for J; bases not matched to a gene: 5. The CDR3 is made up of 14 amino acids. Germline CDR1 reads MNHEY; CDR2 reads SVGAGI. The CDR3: CASSPRTGTDTQYF. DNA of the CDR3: TGTGCCAGCAGTCCCCGGACAGGTACAGATACGCAGTATTTT.

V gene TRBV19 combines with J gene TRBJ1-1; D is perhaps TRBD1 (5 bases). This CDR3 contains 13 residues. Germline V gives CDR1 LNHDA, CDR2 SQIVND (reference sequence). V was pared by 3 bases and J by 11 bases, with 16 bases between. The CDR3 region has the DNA TGTGCCAGTAGTATTAGTCCAGGGATGTTTGCTTTCTTT. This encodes CASSISPGMFAFF.

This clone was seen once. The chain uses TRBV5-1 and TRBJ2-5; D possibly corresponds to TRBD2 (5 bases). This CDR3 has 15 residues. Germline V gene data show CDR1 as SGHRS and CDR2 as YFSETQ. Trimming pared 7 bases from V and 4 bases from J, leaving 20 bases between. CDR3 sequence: CASAMDPSTIETQYF. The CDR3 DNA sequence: TGCGCCAGCGCCATGGACCCTAGCACAATAGAGACCCAGTACTTC.

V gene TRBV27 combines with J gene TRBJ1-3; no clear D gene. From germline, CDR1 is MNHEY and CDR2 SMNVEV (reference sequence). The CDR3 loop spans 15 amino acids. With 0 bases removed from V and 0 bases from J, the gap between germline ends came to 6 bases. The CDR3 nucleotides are TGTGCCAGCAGTTTATCTTGGGCCTCTGGAAACACCATATATTTT. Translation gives CASSLSWASGNTIYF.

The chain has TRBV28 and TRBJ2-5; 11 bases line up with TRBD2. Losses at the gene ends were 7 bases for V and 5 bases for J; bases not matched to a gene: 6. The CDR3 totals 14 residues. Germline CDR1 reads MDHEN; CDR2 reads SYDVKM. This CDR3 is CASKVAGGPETQYF. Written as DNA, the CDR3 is TGTGCCAGCAAGGTAGCGGGAGGGCCGGAGACCCAGTACTTC.

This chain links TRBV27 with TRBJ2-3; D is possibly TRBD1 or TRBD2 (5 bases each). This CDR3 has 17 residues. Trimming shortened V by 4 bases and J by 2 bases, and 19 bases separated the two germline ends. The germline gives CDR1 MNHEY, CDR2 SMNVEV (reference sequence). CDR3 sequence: CASSSWGRDGDTDTQYF. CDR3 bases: TGTGCCAGCAGTTCATGGGGCCGGGACGGAGACACAGATACGCAGTATTTT.

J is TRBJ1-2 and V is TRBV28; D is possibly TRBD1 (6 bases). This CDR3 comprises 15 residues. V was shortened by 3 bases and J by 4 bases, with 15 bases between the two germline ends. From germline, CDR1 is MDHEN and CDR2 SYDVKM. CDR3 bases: TGTGCCAGCAGTTTGGCCAGGGGCGCTTTCTATGGCTACACCTTC. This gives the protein CASSLARGAFYGYTF.

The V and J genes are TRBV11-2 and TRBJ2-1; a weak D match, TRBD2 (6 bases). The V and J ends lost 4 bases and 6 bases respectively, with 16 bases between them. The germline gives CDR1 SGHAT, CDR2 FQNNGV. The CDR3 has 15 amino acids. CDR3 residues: CASSSREWLVNEQFF. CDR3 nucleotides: TGTGCCAGCAGCTCCCGGGAGTGGTTGGTCAATGAGCAGTTCTTC.

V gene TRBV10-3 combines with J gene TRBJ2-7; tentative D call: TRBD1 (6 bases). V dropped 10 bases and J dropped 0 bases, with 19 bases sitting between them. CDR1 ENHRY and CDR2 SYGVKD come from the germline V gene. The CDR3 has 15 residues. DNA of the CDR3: TGTGCCACCGCCGGCGAAACAGGGCACTCCTACGAGCAGTACTTC. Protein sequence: CATAGETGHSYEQYF.

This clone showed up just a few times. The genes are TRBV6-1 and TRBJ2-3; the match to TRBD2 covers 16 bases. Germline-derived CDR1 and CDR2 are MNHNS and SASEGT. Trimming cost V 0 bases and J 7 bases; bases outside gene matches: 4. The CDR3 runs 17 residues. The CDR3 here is CASSEAGLAGGQNTQYF. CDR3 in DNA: TGTGCCAGCAGTGAAGCGGGACTAGCGGGAGGGCAGAATACGCAGTATTTT.

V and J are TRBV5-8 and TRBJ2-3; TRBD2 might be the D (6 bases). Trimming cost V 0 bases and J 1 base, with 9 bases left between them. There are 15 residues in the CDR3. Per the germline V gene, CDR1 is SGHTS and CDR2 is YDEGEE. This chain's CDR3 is CASSLGRDGTDTQYF. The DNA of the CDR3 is TGTGCCAGCAGCTTGGGGCGGGATGGCACAGATACGCAGTATTTT. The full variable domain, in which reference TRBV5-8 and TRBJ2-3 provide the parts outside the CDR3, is EAGVTQSPTHLIKTRGQQATLRCSPISGHTSVYWYQQALGLGLQFLLWYDEGEERNRGNFPPRFSGRQFPNYSSELNVNALELEDSALYLCASSLGRDGTDTQYFGPGTRLTVL.